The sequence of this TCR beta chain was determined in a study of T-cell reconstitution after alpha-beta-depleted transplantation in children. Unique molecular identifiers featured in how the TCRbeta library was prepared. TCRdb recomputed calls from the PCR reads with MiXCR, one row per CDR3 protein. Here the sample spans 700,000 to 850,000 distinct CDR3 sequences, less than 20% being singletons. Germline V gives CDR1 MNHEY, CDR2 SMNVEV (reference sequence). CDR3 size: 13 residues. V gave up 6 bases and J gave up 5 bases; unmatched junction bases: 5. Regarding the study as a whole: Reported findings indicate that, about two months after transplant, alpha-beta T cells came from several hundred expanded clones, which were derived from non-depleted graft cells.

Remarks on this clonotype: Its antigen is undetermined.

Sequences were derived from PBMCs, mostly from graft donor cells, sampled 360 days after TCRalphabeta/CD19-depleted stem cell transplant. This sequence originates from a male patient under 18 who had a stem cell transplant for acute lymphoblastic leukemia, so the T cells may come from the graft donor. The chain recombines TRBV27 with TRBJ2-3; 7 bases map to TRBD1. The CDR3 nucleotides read TGTGCCAGCAGGACAGGGCTCGGAGATACGCAGTATTTT. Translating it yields CASRTGLGDTQYF.